The 14 T cell receptor beta chains below all came from one sample that was sequenced in a study of T cells in Graves' hyperthyroidism and ophthalmopathy (dated by TCRdb to between 2017 and 2020). The library was built by means of multiplex PCR. Sequencing was carried out with an Illumina HiSeq 2000. TCR beta CDR3 regions were amplified from RNA transcripts. The TCR CDR3 was subjected to a first round of RT-PCR using the HTBI primer set and the Qiagen OneStep RT-PCR kit. TCRdb reworked the public reads: Q25 trimming with fastp, MiXCR clone assembly, productive beta chains retained. Duplicate CDR3 protein sequences are folded into a single record with the most common DNA and genes. The sample table lists hundreds of thousands of distinct CDR3 sequences, about 14% of them with a count of one. The leading ten clones occupy roughly 25% of the sample. Sequences were obtained from blood. These receptors were collected from a woman younger than 45 with Graves' hyperthyroidism.

This clonotype was found many times. The chain uses TRBV7-2 and TRBJ2-5; 10 bases map to TRBD2. The CDR3 contains 15 residues. The J segment lost 3 bases and the V segment lost 1 base, leaving 2 bases of the junction unmatched. Germline V gene lookup returns CDR1 SGHTA and CDR2 FQGNSA. CDR3 sequence (DNA): TGTGCCAGCAGCTTAGATCTAGCGGGAGAAGAGACCCAGTACTTC. It encodes CASSLDLAGEETQYF. Supplemented by reference TRBV7-2 and TRBJ2-5, the full variable domain reads GAGVSQSPSNKVTEKGKDVELRCDPISGHTALYWYRQSLGQGLEFLIYFQGNSAPDKSGLPSDRFSAERTGGSVSTLTIQRTQQEDSAVYLCASSLDLAGEETQYFGPGTRLLVL.

V is TRBV10-3 and J is TRBJ2-2, with D uncertain. V dropped 6 bases and J dropped 2 bases, with 4 bases sitting between them. This CDR3 has 12 residues. CDR1 and CDR2 (germline): ENHRY, SYGVKD. CDR3 in DNA: TGTGCCATCAGCGATAACACCGGGGAGCTGTTTTTT. Protein: CAISDNTGELFF.

V and J are TRBV20-1 and TRBJ1-5, with a tentative D call TRBD1 (5 bases). The germline V and J ends were trimmed by 6 bases and 10 bases, with 19 bases remaining between them. CDR3 length equals 13 residues. Germline V CDR1 and CDR2: DFQATT, SNEGSKA (reference sequence). CDR3 nucleotide sequence: TGCAGTGCGCAAGACAGATGGGGTCATCCCCAGCATTTT. It yields the protein CSAQDRWGHPQHF.

This clonotype came up many times. The chain recombines TRBV20-1 with TRBJ2-7; TRBD2 is a possible D gene (5 bases). Trimming stripped 3 bases from V and 7 bases from J, with 16 bases between. The length of the CDR3 is 13 residues. CDR1 and CDR2 (germline): DFQATT, SNEGSKA (reference sequence). The CDR3 bases are TGCAGTGCTAGGGACTCGCCCGCTGGGGAGCAGTACTTC. It encodes CSARDSPAGEQYF.

This clonotype was recorded many times. The chain uses TRBV6-2 or TRBV6-3 and TRBJ1-5, with TRBD1 as a possible D gene (6 bases). Trimming removed 4 bases from V and 6 bases from J, with 16 bases in between. This CDR3 comprises 15 residues. Germline V gene lookup returns CDR1 MNHEY and CDR2 SVGEGT. CDR3 residues: CASSLGGHSLQPQHF. The CDR3 nucleotides read TGTGCCAGCAGTTTGGGGGGGCATTCCCTTCAGCCCCAGCATTTT.

This clonotype was picked up many times. A read error may produce the germline difference seen at one junction end. The chain is built from TRBV11-2 and TRBJ2-1, with TRBD2 matching 12 bases. The V gene's germline CDR1 is SGHAT and CDR2 FQNNGV. The CDR3 extends over 17 amino acids. The CDR3 region has the DNA TGTGCCAGCAGCTTAGGACTAGCGGGAGTTAAGGACAATGAGCGGTTCTTC. This gives the protein CASSLGLAGVKDNERFF. The full variable domain, rest sourced from reference TRBV11-2 and TRBJ2-1, is EAGVAQSPRYKIIEKRQSVAFWCNPISGHATLYWYQQILGQGPKLLIQFQNNGVVDDSQLPKDRFSAERLKGVDSTLKIQPAKLEDSAVYLCASSLGLAGVKDNERFFGPGTRLTVL.

The V gene is TRBV6-1, the J gene TRBJ1-5; the D gene is possibly TRBD1 (5 bases). The germline V gene has CDR1 MNHNS and CDR2 SASEGT. This CDR3 is 12 amino acids long. V lost 4 bases and J lost 7, with 8 bases in between. CDR3: CASSAGGQPQHF. CDR3 nucleotide sequence: TGTGCCAGCAGTGCCGGGGGACAGCCCCAGCATTTT.

This clonotype occurred once. It may be a read error: a sequence one base away is much more abundant. The V and J genes are TRBV7-9 and TRBJ2-5, with 8 bases lining up with TRBD2. Matching the DNA end better, TRBJ2-1 makes the J call doubtful. The V gene's germline CDR1 is SEHNR and CDR2 FQNEAQ (reference sequence). The CDR3 length is 16 residues. DNA for the CDR3: TGTGCCAGCAGCTTAGCCTCGGGAGGGGACCAAGAGACCCAGTTCTTC. Protein sequence: CASSLASGGDQETQFF.

This clonotype was seen ten or more times. The V call is TRBV7-9, the J call TRBJ2-1; TRBD2 might be the D (6 bases). The V end was cut by 8 bases, the J end by 4 bases, with 21 bases between. This CDR3 is built from 16 residues. The germline V gene has CDR1 SEHNR and CDR2 FQNEAQ (reference sequence). As DNA, the CDR3 is TGTGCCAGCGAAGCTTATCGGAGGGCAGGGTACAATGAGCAGTTCTTC. Its protein product is CASEAYRRAGYNEQFF. Full variable domain (rest looked up from reference TRBV7-9 and TRBJ2-1): DTGVSQNPRHKITKRGQNVTFRCDPISEHNRLYWYRQTLGQGPEFLTYFQNEAQLEKSRLLSDRFSAERPKGSFSTLEIQRTEQGDSAMYLCASEAYRRAGYNEQFFGPGTRLTVL.

This clonotype came up a few times. The V gene is TRBV11-1, the J gene TRBJ2-5; a weak D match, TRBD2 (6 bases). The CDR3 extends over 16 amino acids. V was shortened by 1 base and J by 1 base, with 13 bases between the two germline ends. Germline V gives CDR1 SGHAT, CDR2 FQDESV (reference sequence). CDR3 DNA: TGTGCCAGCAGCTTAGGCAACGCGGGGCTCCAAGAGACCCAGTACTTC. This codes for CASSLGNAGLQETQYF.

The chain combines TRBV20-1 with TRBJ1-3, with 7 bases that match TRBD1. The J segment lost 0 bases and the V segment lost 5 bases, leaving 1 base of the junction unmatched. In germline, CDR1 is DFQATT, CDR2 SNEGSKA (reference sequence). The CDR3 runs 13 residues. The CDR3 here is CSARDSSGNTIYF. CDR3 in DNA: TGCAGTGCTCGGGACAGCTCTGGAAACACCATATATTTT.

In its sample, this clonotype was seen many times. The chain carries TRBV11-2 and TRBJ2-7, with 8 bases that match TRBD2. The CDR3 totals 17 residues. Trimming removed 5 bases from V and 2 bases from J; junction bases left unmatched: 14. The germline V gene encodes CDR1 SGHAT and CDR2 FQNNGV. This chain's CDR3 is CASSPSRTSKSPYEQYF. The CDR3 DNA reads as TGTGCCAGCAGCCCAAGTAGGACTAGCAAGTCCCCCTACGAGCAGTACTTC.

This clonotype was counted a single time. The gene calls are TRBV27 and TRBJ2-6; the D is unclear. The V end was cut by 5 bases, the J end by 1 base, with 12 bases between. In germline, CDR1 is MNHEY, CDR2 SMNVEV (reference sequence). This CDR3 is built from 16 residues. CDR3 bases: TGTGCCAGCAGTCTCCTCCAATCGTCTGGGGCCAACGTCCTGACTTTC. This gives the protein CASSLLQSSGANVLTF.

This chain links TRBV9 with TRBJ2-1; the D gene is possibly TRBD2 (6 bases). V was cut by 1 base and J by 9 bases, with 17 bases left in between. This CDR3 is built from 15 residues. The germline CDR1 and CDR2 sequences are SGDLS and YYNGEE. The CDR3 spells CASSVTSGLGGEQFF. The CDR3 coding sequence is TGTGCCAGCAGCGTAACAAGCGGGCTGGGGGGTGAGCAGTTCTTC.